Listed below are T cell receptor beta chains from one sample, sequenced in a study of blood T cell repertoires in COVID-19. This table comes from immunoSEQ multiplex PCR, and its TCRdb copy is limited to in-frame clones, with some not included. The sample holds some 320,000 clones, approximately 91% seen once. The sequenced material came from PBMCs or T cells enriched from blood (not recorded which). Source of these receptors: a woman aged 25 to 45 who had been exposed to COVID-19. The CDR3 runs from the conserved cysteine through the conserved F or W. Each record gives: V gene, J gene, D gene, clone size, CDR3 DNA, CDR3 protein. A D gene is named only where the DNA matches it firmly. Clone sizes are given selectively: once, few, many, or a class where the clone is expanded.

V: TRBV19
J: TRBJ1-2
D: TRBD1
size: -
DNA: TGTGCCAGCAACGTGGACAGGGGTGGCTACACCTTC
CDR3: CASNVDRGGYTF

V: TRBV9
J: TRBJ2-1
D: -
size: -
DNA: TGTGCCAGCAGCGTAGCCGGGTACACCTACAATGAGCAGTTCTTC
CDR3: CASSVAGYTYNEQFF

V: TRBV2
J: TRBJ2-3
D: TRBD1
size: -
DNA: TGTGCCACCGAAGAGGGACAGGGCCTTCTCGGGACAGATACGCAGTATTTT
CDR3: CATEEGQGLLGTDTQYF

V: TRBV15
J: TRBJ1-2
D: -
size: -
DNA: TGTGCCACCAGCAGAGCCAGGGACTATGGCTACACCTTC
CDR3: CATSRARDYGYTF

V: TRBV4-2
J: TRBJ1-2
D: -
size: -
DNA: TGTGCCAGCAGCCAAGAAAGATCGACAGATTATGGCTACACCTTC
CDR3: CASSQERSTDYGYTF

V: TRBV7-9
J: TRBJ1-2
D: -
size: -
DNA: TGTGCCAGCAGCTTAGGTTCGACAGGCCTTTATGGCTACACCTTC
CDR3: CASSLGSTGLYGYTF

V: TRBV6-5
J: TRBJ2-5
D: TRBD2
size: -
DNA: TGTGCCAGCAGGTCCTGGCGGGGGGAGATCGAGACCCAGTACTTC
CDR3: CASRSWRGEIETQYF

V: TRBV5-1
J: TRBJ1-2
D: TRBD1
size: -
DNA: TGCGCCAGCAGCATGGGGACAGGGTTAAGCGGCTACACCTTC
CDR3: CASSMGTGLSGYTF

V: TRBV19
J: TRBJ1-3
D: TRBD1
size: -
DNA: TGTGCCAGTAAGGGGACAGGGTTGGGAAACACCATATATTTT
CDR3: CASKGTGLGNTIYF

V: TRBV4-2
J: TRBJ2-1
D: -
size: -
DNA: TGTGCCAGCAGCCAAGACGGTTCCTACAATGAGCAGTTCTTC
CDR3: CASSQDGSYNEQFF

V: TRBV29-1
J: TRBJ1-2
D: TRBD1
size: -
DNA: TGCAGCGTTGATCGGGACAGGTTTAACTATGGCTACACCTTC
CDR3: CSVDRDRFNYGYTF

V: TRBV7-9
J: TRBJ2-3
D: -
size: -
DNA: TGTGCCAGCAGCTTAGAGCCTCGACAGCCCACAGATACGCAGTATTTT
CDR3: CASSLEPRQPTDTQYF

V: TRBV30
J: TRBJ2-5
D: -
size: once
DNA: TGTGCCTGGAGTGTACGGAGGGCCCAAGAGACCCAGTACTTC
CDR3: CAWSVRRAQETQYF

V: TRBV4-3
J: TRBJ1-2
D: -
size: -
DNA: TGCGCCAGCAGCCAAGATTTGGGAGGCTATGGCTACACCTTC
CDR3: CASSQDLGGYGYTF

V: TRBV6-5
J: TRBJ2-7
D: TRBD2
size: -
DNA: TGTGCCAGCAGTTACAGGGTAGGGAGGGCCGACGAGCAGTACTTC
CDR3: CASSYRVGRADEQYF

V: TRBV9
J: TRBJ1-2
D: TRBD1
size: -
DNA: TGTGCCAGCAGCTCCGACAGGGATCAGGTATATGGCTACACCTTC
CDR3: CASSSDRDQVYGYTF

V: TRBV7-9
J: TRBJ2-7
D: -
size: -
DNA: TGTGCCAGCAGCTTAGGAGCGTACGAGCAGTACTTC
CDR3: CASSLGAYEQYF

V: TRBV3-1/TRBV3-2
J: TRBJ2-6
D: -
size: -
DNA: TGTGCCAGCAGCCCCTGGACAGTTTCTGGGGCCAACGTCCTGACTTTC
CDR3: CASSPWTVSGANVLTF

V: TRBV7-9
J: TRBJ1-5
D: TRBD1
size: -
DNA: TGTGCCAGCAGCCACACGACAGGGGTGCCTCAGCCCCAGCATTTT
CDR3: CASSHTTGVPQPQHF

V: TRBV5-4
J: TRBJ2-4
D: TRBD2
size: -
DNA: TGTGCCAGCAGCTTGGCGGGAGGTGGGGCAGTTACGGTAGCCAAAAACATTCAGTACTTC
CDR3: CASSLAGGGAVTVAKNIQYF

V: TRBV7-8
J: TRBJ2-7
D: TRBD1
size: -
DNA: TGTGCCAGCAGCCGAGACAGGGTAGCCTACGAGCAGTACTTC
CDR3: CASSRDRVAYEQYF

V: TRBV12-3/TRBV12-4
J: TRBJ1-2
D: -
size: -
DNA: TGTGCCAGCAGTTTACGGGTCTATGGCTACACCTTC
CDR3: CASSLRVYGYTF

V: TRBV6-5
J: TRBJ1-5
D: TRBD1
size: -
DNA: TGTGCCAGCAGTTTGGACAGGGGTGGACAGCCCCAGCATTTT
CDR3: CASSLDRGGQPQHF

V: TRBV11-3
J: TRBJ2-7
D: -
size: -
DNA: TGTGCCAGCAGCCCCGGTGGGGGGTCCCGCTACGAGCAGTACTTC
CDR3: CASSPGGGSRYEQYF

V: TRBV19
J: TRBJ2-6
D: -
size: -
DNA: TGTGCCAGTACCGGAACCCCAGGGAAAAGTACTGGGGCCAACGTCCTGACTTTC
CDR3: CASTGTPGKSTGANVLTF

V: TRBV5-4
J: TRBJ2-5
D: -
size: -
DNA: TGTGCCAGCAGCCTAGACTCGTACCAAGAGACCCAGTACTTC
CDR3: CASSLDSYQETQYF

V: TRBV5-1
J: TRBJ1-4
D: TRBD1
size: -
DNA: TGCGCCAGCAGCTTGGCCGGACAGGGGGAAAAACTGTTTTTT
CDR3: CASSLAGQGEKLFF

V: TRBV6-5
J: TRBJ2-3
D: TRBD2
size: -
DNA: TGTGCCAGCAGTATAGCGGGCGGACTTACAGATACGCAGTATTTT
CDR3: CASSIAGGLTDTQYF

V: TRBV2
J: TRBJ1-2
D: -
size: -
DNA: TGTGCCATCCCACTGACAGACTTTTTCTATGGCTACACCTTC
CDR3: CAIPLTDFFYGYTF

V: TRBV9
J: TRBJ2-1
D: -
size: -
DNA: TGTGCCAGCAGCGAAAACCCCGGGACTCTCGGAAATGAGCAGTTCTTC
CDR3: CASSENPGTLGNEQFF

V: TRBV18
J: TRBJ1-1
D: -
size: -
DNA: TGTGCCAGCTCACCCAAACAGGGACCAGCTTTCTTT
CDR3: CASSPKQGPAFF

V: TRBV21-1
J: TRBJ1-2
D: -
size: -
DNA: TGTGCCAGCAGAAACCAACAGGGAGACTATGGCTACACCTTC
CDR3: CASRNQQGDYGYTF

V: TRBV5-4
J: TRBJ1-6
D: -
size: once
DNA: TGTGCCAGCAGCGAGCCCCGTTCACCCCTCCACTTT
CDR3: CASSEPRSPLHF

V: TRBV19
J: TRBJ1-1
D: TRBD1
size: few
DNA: TGTGCCAGTAGCGGCAGGGGGCTACGCACTGAAGCTTTCTTT
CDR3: CASSGRGLRTEAFF

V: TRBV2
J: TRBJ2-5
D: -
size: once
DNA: TGTGCCAGCAGTGAAATGATTCGAGGGACCCAGTACTTC
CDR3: CASSEMIRGTQYF

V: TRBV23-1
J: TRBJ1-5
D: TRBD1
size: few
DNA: TGCGCCGGGTCGACAGGGAGGATAAGCAATCAGCCCCAGCATTTT
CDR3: CAGSTGRISNQPQHF

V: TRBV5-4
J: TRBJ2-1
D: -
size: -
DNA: TGTGCCAGCAGCTTGGCGGGAGAGCAGTTCTTC
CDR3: CASSLAGEQFF

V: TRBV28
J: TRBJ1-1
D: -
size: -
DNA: TGTGCCAGCAGTCTGGCCCGAGAAGAGGGTGAAGCTTTCTTT
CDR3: CASSLAREEGEAFF

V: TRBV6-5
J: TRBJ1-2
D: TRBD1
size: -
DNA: TGTGCCAGCAGTCAGAGCGGGACAGGGAACTATGGCTACACCTTC
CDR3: CASSQSGTGNYGYTF

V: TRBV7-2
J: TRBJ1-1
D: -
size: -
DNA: TGTGCCAGCAGCTCGAACCACAGGGTTGTGAACACTGAAGCTTTCTTT
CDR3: CASSSNHRVVNTEAFF

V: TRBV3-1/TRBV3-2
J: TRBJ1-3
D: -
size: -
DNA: TGTGCCAGCAGCCGTTCGGGGTCCTCTGGAAACACCATATATTTT
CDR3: CASSRSGSSGNTIYF

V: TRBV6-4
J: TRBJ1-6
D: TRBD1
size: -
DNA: TGTGCCAGCAGGATCTCCGGGACAGGGGCTTCACCCCTCCACTTT
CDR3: CASRISGTGASPLHF

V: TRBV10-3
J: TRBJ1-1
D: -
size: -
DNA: TGTGCCATCAGTGACTTACTTAGGAACACTGAAGCTTTCTTT
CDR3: CAISDLLRNTEAFF

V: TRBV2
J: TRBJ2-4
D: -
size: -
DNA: TGTGCCAGCAAACCAAGTTCCATGGACTCGAAGACCGGAGACATTCAGTACTTC
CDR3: CASKPSSMDSKTGDIQYF

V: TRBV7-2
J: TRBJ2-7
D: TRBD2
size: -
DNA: TGTGCCAGCAGCTCCCGCGGGGGCTACGAGCAGTACTTC
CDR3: CASSSRGGYEQYF

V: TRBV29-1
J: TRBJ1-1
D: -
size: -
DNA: TGCAGCGTTCGGACTCGGATGGCGAACACTGAAGCTTTCTTT
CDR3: CSVRTRMANTEAFF

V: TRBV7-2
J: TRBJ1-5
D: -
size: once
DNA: TGTGCCAGCAGGTACCAGACTCAAGATCAGCCCCAGCATTTT
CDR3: CASRYQTQDQPQHF

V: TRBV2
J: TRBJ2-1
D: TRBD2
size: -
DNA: TGTGCCAGTCTTCTACCCTGGGGCGGGGGGGCTGGCTACAATGAGCAGTTCTTC
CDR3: CASLLPWGGGAGYNEQFF

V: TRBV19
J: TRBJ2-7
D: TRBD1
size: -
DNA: TGTGCCAGTAGTTCCGGGACAGGTCCTTCGACCTACGAGCAGTACTTC
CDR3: CASSSGTGPSTYEQYF

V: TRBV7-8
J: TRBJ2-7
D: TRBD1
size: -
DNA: TGTGCCAGCAGCGCCGGGACAGGGGGAACCTACGAGCAGTACTTC
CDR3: CASSAGTGGTYEQYF

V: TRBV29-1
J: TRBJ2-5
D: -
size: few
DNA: TGCAGCGTGCCCGGACGAGGGGAGACCCAGTACTTC
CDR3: CSVPGRGETQYF

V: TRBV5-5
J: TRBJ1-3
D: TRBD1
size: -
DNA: TGTGCCAGCAGCGCAGAACAGGGGGCAGGAAACACCATATATTTT
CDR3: CASSAEQGAGNTIYF

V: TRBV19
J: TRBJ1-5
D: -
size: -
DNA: TGTGCCAGTAGTACCACAGGGAATCAGCCCCAGCATTTT
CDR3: CASSTTGNQPQHF

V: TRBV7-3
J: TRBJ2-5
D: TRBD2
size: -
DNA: TGTGCCAGCAGCCCCCGGGGGGGAGAGACCCAGTACTTC
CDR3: CASSPRGGETQYF

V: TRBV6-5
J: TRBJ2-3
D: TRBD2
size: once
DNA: TGTGCCAGCAGTCCTAGACTAGCGCGCACAGATACGCAGTATTTT
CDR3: CASSPRLARTDTQYF